One sample yielded the 8 T cell receptor beta chains listed below, sequenced in a study of beta chain features in type 1 diabetes. Isolated RNA was reverse transcribed in full, so expressed TCRB transcripts were sequenced. Here immunoSEQ multiplex PCR was the method, and the copy in TCRdb shows in-frame clones only, minus some. Of around 340,000 clones listed, roughly a tenth are singletons. Their antigen targets remain unknown. Whole-study results and caveats: TCRB CDR3s were moderately but significantly shorter in Type 1 diabetes patients in all four CD4+ subsets.

Material: central memory CD4+ T cells from blood. All receptors come from a man aged 25-40 years with type 1 diabetes.

This clone was seen only a few times. This chain uses TRBV19 with TRBJ1-6, with a tentative D call TRBD1 (6 bases). This CDR3 spans 14 amino acids. From germline, CDR1 is LNHDA and CDR2 SQIVND (reference sequence). V lost 0 bases to trimming and J lost 11 bases, with 11 bases between them. Here the CDR3 DNA reads TGTGCCAGTAGTATAGATTGGGACACGCCACCCCTCCACTTT. It specifies CASSIDWDTPPLHF.

V gene TRBV11-3 combines with J gene TRBJ2-1; tentative D call: TRBD1 (5 bases). Germline values: CDR1 SGHNT, CDR2 YENEEA. The length of the CDR3 is 14 residues. Between the trimmed V and J ends, which lost 0 bases and 8 bases, there was a span of 11 bases. CDR3 bases: TGTGCCAGCAGCTTAGATGACCAGGGCCATGAGCAGTTCTTC. Protein sequence: CASSLDDQGHEQFF.

V usage is TRBV5-1 and J usage is TRBJ2-7; 7 positions agree with TRBD1. V trimming: 4 bases; J trimming: 0 bases; junction bases outside the gene matches: 7. Germline loops: CDR1 SGHRS, CDR2 YFSETQ. The CDR3 consists of 15 residues. As DNA, the CDR3 is TGCGCCAGCAGCCAGACAGGGTCCCTCTCCTACGAGCAGTACTTC. Its translation is CASSQTGSLSYEQYF.

This clone came up a few times. The CDR3 region has the DNA TGTGCCACCAGCAGACAGGATCCCAGATTCACAGATACGCAGTATTTT. Protein sequence: CATSRQDPRFTDTQYF. The chain recombines TRBV15 with TRBJ2-3; D unresolved. The germline V gene encodes CDR1 LNHNV and CDR2 YYDKDF (reference sequence). Trimming cost V 2 bases and J 2 bases, with 14 bases left between them. CDR3 length: 16 amino acids.

This clone was seen more than once but under ten times. The CDR3 DNA follows: TGTGCCAGTACAGCGGGACCATATAATTCACCCCTCCACTTT. Encoded protein: CASTAGPYNSPLHF. This chain links TRBV19 with TRBJ1-6; weak D call: TRBD1 (5 bases). V lost 7 bases to trimming and J lost 4 bases, with 11 bases between them. Looked up from germline, CDR1 is LNHDA and CDR2 is SQIVND (reference sequence). The CDR3 is 14 residues long.

The chain joins TRBV7-2 to TRBJ2-1, with TRBD2 identical over 13 bases. V dropped 6 bases and J dropped 8; count of bases not matched to a gene: 10. CDR1 SGHTA and CDR2 FQGNSA come from the germline V gene. The CDR3 is made up of 16 amino acids. In DNA, the CDR3 is TGTGCCAGCAGTACTAAACTAGCGGGGGGGCTCGATGAGCAGTTCTTC. Amino acid sequence: CASSTKLAGGLDEQFF. Variable domain in full (rest from reference TRBV7-2 and TRBJ2-1): GAGVSQSPSNKVTEKGKDVELRCDPISGHTALYWYRQSLGQGLEFLIYFQGNSAPDKSGLPSDRFSAERTGGSVSTLTIQRTQQEDSAVYLCASSTKLAGGLDEQFFGPGTRLTVL.

This clone came up a few times. The CDR3 region has the DNA TGCGCCAGCATTCCAGGCGGGGACTCCTACAATGAGCAGTTCTTC. It translates to CASIPGGDSYNEQFF. The rearrangement links TRBV5-1 to TRBJ2-1, with D maybe TRBD2 (6 bases). This CDR3 region has 15 residues. The germline gives CDR1 SGHRS, CDR2 YFSETQ. V shed 6 bases and J shed 0 bases, with 13 bases lying between them.

This clone was seen a few times. This sequence may be a read error, since a much larger clone differs from it by one base. The chain links TRBV7-9 to TRBJ2-5, with 7 bases fitting TRBD1. Germline V gene lookup returns CDR1 SEHNR and CDR2 FQNEAQ (reference sequence). The J segment lost 1 base and the V segment lost 5 bases, leaving 1 base of the junction unmatched. The CDR3 covers 13 residues. The CDR3 nucleotides read TGTGCCAGCAGCAGGGACAGCCAAGAGACCCAGTACTTC. Its translation: CASSRDSQETQYF.